This TCR beta chain was profiled in a study of human T cells and chemical hapten exposure. Study-level information: Variation in per-sample TCR yields came mainly from small pooled library volume differences. The study, taken as a whole, reports: Large CDR3 similarity clusters arose significantly more often from expanded TCRs than from controls. Counts of expanded TCRs (at PT1) showed a positive correlation with patch test score.

In the authors' methods: Counts of TCRs in each sample centred on a median of 95,638 and extended from approximately 21,000 to 630,000. TCRdb re-called the RACE reads through MiXCR, storing one row per CDR3 protein. These V and J calls originate from TCRdb's pipeline instead of the authors' own analysis. This table holds more than 95,000 distinct CDR3 sequences, less than 40% found once. The time point is: patch test 3, about 24 weeks after DPC sensitization. Treatment: therapeutic diphenylcyclopropenone sensitization with weekly scalp DPC. With V trimmed by 4 bases and J by 0 bases, 6 bases remained unmatched. CDR1 MDHEN and CDR2 SYDVKM come from the germline V gene. CDR3 size: 16 residues. This clonotype has a handful of counts. Its matching antigen is unknown.

This specimen was whole blood, taken in connection with sensitization to the hapten diphenylcyclopropenone (DPC). The sequence was collected from a man aged 35 to 55 with alopecia areata. Some clones in this sample may be carry-over from other donors' samples. V is TRBV28 and J is TRBJ2-5; TRBD1 agrees at 9 bases. The CDR3 region has the DNA TGTGCCAGCAGTTCCCGGGACAGGGTGTACCAAGAGACCCAGTACTTC. Translating it yields CASSSRDRVYQETQYF.